The next 30 T cell receptor beta chains were all read from a single sample in a study of regulatory T cells in long-lasting Graves disease. CDR3-region Arm-PCR and iRepertoire HTBI primers produced the TCR beta libraries. Using its own MiXCR run on the multiplex PCR reads, TCRdb lists one record per CDR3 protein. The data hold 350,000 to 500,000 distinct CDR3 sequences, with about 16% observed a single time. Time point here: newly diagnosed GD, antithyroid drugs for less than 3 months. After RNA was extracted from PBMCs, the TCR library was made from it. These sequences were also reported in another study, on T cells in Graves' hyperthyroidism and ophthalmopathy.

Sequenced material: peripheral blood mononuclear cells (PBMCs), taken at new diagnosis, from a patient treated with antithyroid drugs. The receptors shown here come from a woman between 18 and 30 years old with Graves disease.

The rearrangement joins TRBV5-1 to TRBJ2-1, with D perhaps matching TRBD1 or TRBD2 (5 bases each). Germline V gives CDR1 SGHRS, CDR2 YFSETQ. The CDR3 spans 14 residues. Between the trimmed V and J ends, which lost 4 bases and 6 bases, there was a span of 14 bases. CDR3 nucleotide sequence: TGCGCCAGCAGCGTCCCGGGACCCGCCAATGAGCAGTTCTTC. It codes for CASSVPGPANEQFF.

This clonotype turned up a few times. The chain recombines TRBV18 with TRBJ1-5; D remains unclear. The germline gives CDR1 KGHSH, CDR2 LQKENI. CDR3 length: 13 amino acids. The V end lost 6 bases, the J end lost 3 bases, and 9 bases lay between the germline ends. In nucleotides, the CDR3 is TGTGCCAGCTCGGGAACCGTCAATCAGCCCCAGCATTTT. It encodes CASSGTVNQPQHF. The full variable domain, completed using reference TRBV18 and TRBJ1-5, is NAGVMQNPRHLVRRRGQEARLRCSPMKGHSHVYWYRQLPEEGLKFMVYLQKENIIDESGMPKERFSAEFPKEGPSILRIQQVVRGDSAAYFCASSGTVNQPQHFGDGTRLSIL.

This clonotype has only a few counts. The chain couples TRBV29-1 to TRBJ1-2; D is ambiguous. The germline V gene has CDR1 SQVTM and CDR2 ANQGSEA. The CDR3 totals 14 residues. Trimming removed 1 base at V and 5 bases at J, with 14 bases between. DNA of the CDR3: TGCAGCGTTGAAGGCGTCACAAATTCATATGGCTACACCTTC. It codes for CSVEGVTNSYGYTF.

The table lists this clonotype with a few counts. V gene TRBV7-9 combines with J gene TRBJ1-5; a possible D gene is TRBD1 (5 bases). The CDR3 contains 14 residues. The ends were cut back, 3 bases at V and 7 bases at J, with 13 bases in the middle. Germline CDR1 is SEHNR and CDR2 is FQNEAQ (reference sequence). The CDR3: CASSLDTGWQPQHF. In DNA form, the CDR3 reads TGTGCCAGCAGCTTGGACACGGGGTGGCAGCCCCAGCATTTT.

Comments on this clonotype: A read error may be the cause here, since a much bigger clone is one base away. This chain joins TRBV5-1 and TRBJ2-7, with D unclear. The V gene's germline CDR1 is SGHRS and CDR2 YFSETQ. The CDR3 covers 14 residues. The CDR3 here is CASSLMWGNDEQDF. DNA for the CDR3: TGCGCCAGCAGCTTGATGTGGGGAAACGACGAGCAGGACTTC.

In regard to this clonotype: Compared with germline, one end of the junction differs, possibly owing to a read error. CDR3 protein: CTSSNRQGAIQYF. The CDR3 DNA follows: TGTACCAGCAGCAACCGACAGGGGGCCATTCAGTACTTC. The genes are TRBV7-3 and TRBJ2-4, with 10 bases matching TRBD1. Germline loops: CDR1 SGHTA, CDR2 FQGTGA. The CDR3 has 13 residues. The variable domain in full, with the rest retrieved from reference TRBV7-3 and TRBJ2-4, is GAGVSQTPSNKVTEKGKYVELRCDPISGHTALYWYRQSLGQGPEFLIYFQGTGAADDSGLPNDRFFAVRPEGSVSTLKIQRTERGDSAVYLCTSSNRQGAIQYFGAGTRLSVL.

This clonotype was found many times. The chain has TRBV6-2 or TRBV6-3 and TRBJ1-1; 9 positions agree with TRBD1. Germline loops: CDR1 MNHEY, CDR2 SVGEGT. Losses at the gene ends were 1 base for V and 6 bases for J; bases not matched to a gene: 9. The CDR3 is 16 amino acids. CDR3 nucleotide sequence: TGTGCCAGCAGTTACTTTGGGACAGGGTTATATTCTGAAGCTTTCTTT. Encoded protein: CASSYFGTGLYSEAFF.

In this sample, this clonotype turned up a few times. The chain combines TRBV7-2 with TRBJ2-3, with 8 bases fitting TRBD2. Germline loops: CDR1 SGHTA, CDR2 FQGNSA. The junction had 9 bases not matched to a gene; V was cut back by 4 bases and J by 3 bases. The CDR3 sequence is 16 residues long. The CDR3 sequence is CASSSTGTRPTDTQYF. DNA for the CDR3: TGTGCCAGCAGCTCAACCGGGACTAGGCCTACAGATACGCAGTATTTT.

This clonotype has more than one count but fewer than ten. The V and J genes are TRBV5-4 and TRBJ2-3, with D possibly being TRBD1 (6 bases). V lost 0 bases and J 7 bases, leaving 12 bases between the germline ends. The CDR3 covers 14 residues. In germline, CDR1 is SGHNT, CDR2 YYREEE (reference sequence). The CDR3 here is CASSLDRVVNTQYF. The CDR3 coding sequence is TGTGCCAGCAGCTTGGACAGGGTGGTGAATACGCAGTATTTT.

The CDR3 here is CASSLEGQHTGELFF. The CDR3 coding sequence is TGCGCCAGCAGCTTGGAAGGACAGCACACCGGGGAGCTGTTTTTT. The V call is TRBV5-1, the J call TRBJ2-2; D perhaps matches TRBD1 (6 bases). This CDR3 contains 15 residues. In germline, CDR1 is SGHRS, CDR2 YFSETQ. Deletions cut 0 bases from V and 3 bases from J, with 9 bases between.

The CDR3, as DNA: TGTGCCAGCAGCTTATTAACTAGTAGAATTGACAATGAGCAGTTCTTC. The encoded protein is CASSLLTSRIDNEQFF. This chain uses TRBV7-9 with TRBJ2-1, with D perhaps TRBD2 (5 bases). CDR3 length equals 16 residues. The V gene lost 2 bases and the J gene lost 5 bases, with 16 bases spanning the gap. CDR1 is SEHNR and CDR2 is FQNEAQ in the germline V gene (reference sequence).

The chain couples TRBV15 to TRBJ2-5; TRBD2 might be the D (6 bases). Germline-derived CDR1 and CDR2 are LNHNV and YYDKDF (reference sequence). V was shortened by 1 base and J by 4 bases, with 10 bases between the two germline ends. This CDR3 is 14 amino acids long. DNA of the CDR3: TGTGCCACCAGCAGAGTGACAGCGGGAGAGACCCAGTACTTC. It encodes CATSRVTAGETQYF. The full variable domain, in which reference TRBV15 and TRBJ2-5 provide the parts outside the CDR3, is DAMVIQNPRYQVTQFGKPVTLSCSQTLNHNVMYWYQQKSSQAPKLLFHYYDKDFNNEADTPDNFQSRRPNTSFCFLDIRSPGLGDTAMYLCATSRVTAGETQYFGPGTRLLVL.

This clonotype was counted a few times. The chain combines TRBV29-1 with TRBJ1-2; D remains ambiguous. The ends were cut back, 3 bases at V and 4 bases at J, with 15 bases in the middle. In germline, CDR1 is SQVTM, CDR2 ANQGSEA. The CDR3 has 14 residues. This CDR3 is CSVDAGRGLYGYTF. The DNA for the CDR3 is TGCAGCGTTGACGCCGGGAGAGGGCTCTATGGCTACACCTTC.

This clonotype came up many times. The chain has TRBV30 and TRBJ1-1; 12 bases fit TRBD1. Looked up from germline, CDR1 is GTSNPN and CDR2 is SVGIG (reference sequence). After removal of 3 bases from V and 5 bases from J, the junction contained 1 base not matched to a gene. This CDR3 is built from 13 residues. For the CDR3, the DNA is TGTGCCTGGAGGGGACAGGGGGCGACTGAAGCTTTCTTT. Amino acids: CAWRGQGATEAFF.

The sample holds many counts of this clonotype. The rearrangement joins TRBV29-1 to TRBJ2-5; TRBD1 might be the D (5 bases). Germline values: CDR1 SQVTM, CDR2 ANQGSEA. This CDR3 contains 15 residues. Written as DNA, the CDR3 is TGCAGGCCCCCCCCGAAGACAGACCACCAAGAGACCCAGTACTTC. It translates to CRPPPKTDHQETQYF.

In its sample, this clonotype was seen a few times. The rearrangement links TRBV12-3 or TRBV12-4 to TRBJ2-1, with TRBD2 identical over 8 bases. The length of the CDR3 is 15 residues. V shed 7 bases, J shed 3 bases, and the junction held 8 bases outside the gene matches. In DNA, the CDR3 is TGTGCCAGCAAACCCCTTAGCGGGATCTACAATGAGCAGTTCTTC. This encodes CASKPLSGIYNEQFF.

Many counts were recorded for this clonotype. The chain has TRBV6-5 and TRBJ2-2, with D unresolved. Germline values: CDR1 MNHEY, CDR2 SVGAGI. Trimming removed 2 bases from V and 5 bases from J, with 6 bases in between. The CDR3 extends over 13 amino acids. In nucleotides, the CDR3 is TGTGCCAGCAGTTACGGTGGGACCGGGGAGCTGTTTTTT. Encoded protein: CASSYGGTGELFF.

This clonotype was recorded many times. The chain uses TRBV28 and TRBJ1-1; D gene ambiguous. The CDR3 consists of 12 residues. In germline, CDR1 is MDHEN, CDR2 SYDVKM. V lost 5 bases and J 4 bases, leaving 8 bases between the germline ends. The CDR3 sequence: CASSLTFTEAFF. The DNA for the CDR3 is TGTGCCAGCAGTCTCACCTTCACTGAAGCTTTCTTT.

This clonotype was counted once. A much larger clone differs from this one at a single base, so this may be a read error. V usage is TRBV6-2 or TRBV6-3 and J usage is TRBJ2-1; weak D call: TRBD2 (6 bases). The germline V gene has CDR1 MNHEY and CDR2 SVGEGT. There are 16 residues in the CDR3. CDR3 DNA: TGTGCCAACAGTTATTGGGAACGGGACTCCATCAATGAGCAGTTCTTC. Its protein product is CANSYWERDSINEQFF.

The chain is built from TRBV4-2 and TRBJ2-1, with 9 bases that match TRBD2. V shed 0 bases, J shed 4 bases, and the junction held 4 bases outside the gene matches. Germline lookup yields CDR1 LGHNA and CDR2 YNFKEQ. CDR3 length: 16 residues. CDR3 loop: CASSQDPSGAYNEQFF. As DNA, the CDR3 is TGTGCCAGCAGCCAAGATCCTAGCGGGGCTTACAATGAGCAGTTCTTC.

This clonotype was picked up a small number of times. The chain combines TRBV9 with TRBJ2-5, with 7 bases lining up with TRBD1. From germline, CDR1 is SGDLS and CDR2 YYNGEE. The CDR3 runs to 16 residues. The ends lost 1 base at V and 4 bases at J; junction bases unmatched: 10. The CDR3 nucleotides read TGTGCCAGCAGCGTAAGCGGACAGGCGGATGGAGAGACCCAGTACTTC. Its protein is CASSVSGQADGETQYF.

This clonotype was counted many times. The rearrangement uses TRBV7-2 and TRBJ2-5; 12 bases fit TRBD1. Germline-derived CDR1 and CDR2 are SGHTA and FQGNSA. Trimming cost V 5 bases and J 4 bases; bases outside gene matches: 5. The CDR3 sequence is 15 residues long. CDR3 loop: CASSLGTGGLETQYF. DNA of the CDR3: TGTGCCAGCAGCCTCGGGACAGGGGGCTTAGAGACCCAGTACTTC.

Only a few counts were recorded for this clonotype. Since the CDR3 does not end with the conserved phenylalanine or tryptophan, this likely comes from a read error. The chain carries TRBV3-1 and TRBJ2-5, with 9 positions matching TRBD1. V lost 4 bases to trimming and J lost 2 bases; unmatched junction nucleotides: 14. This CDR3 comprises 18 residues. Per the germline V gene, CDR1 is LGHDT and CDR2 is YNNKEL (reference sequence). The CDR3 loop is CASSPAVGRTGEQETQYL. The CDR3 coding sequence is TGTGCCAGCAGCCCCGCCGTTGGGCGGACAGGGGAACAAGAGACCCAGTACCTC.

V and J are TRBV28 and TRBJ2-2; 12 bases are shared with TRBD1. V dropped 6 bases and J dropped 4; count of bases not matched to a gene: 3. Germline values: CDR1 MDHEN, CDR2 SYDVKM. The CDR3 extends over 15 amino acids. DNA of the CDR3: TGTGCCAGCAGGGGGACAGGGGGCGGCACCGGGGAGCTGTTTTTT. Encoded protein: CASRGTGGGTGELFF.

This clonotype was picked up many times. The rearrangement links TRBV3-1 to TRBJ2-1, with TRBD2 identical over 7 bases. This CDR3 is 13 amino acids long. V shed 5 bases and J 6 bases; nucleotides not matched to a gene: 4. Germline V gives CDR1 LGHDT, CDR2 YNNKEL (reference sequence). The CDR3 here is CASSAGTTNEQFF. The CDR3, as DNA: TGTGCCAGCAGCGCCGGGACTACCAATGAGCAGTTCTTC.

Comment on this clonotype: One junction end does not reproduce the germline sequence, and a read error may be involved. This sequence joins TRBV6-1 and TRBJ2-6; a possible D gene is TRBD1 (5 bases). Germline loops: CDR1 MNHNS, CDR2 SASEGT. CDR3 size: 16 residues. The CDR3 bases are TGTGCCTGCAGGGCTGGCGGAAAATCTGGGGCCAGCGTCCTGACTTTC. Its translation is CACRAGGKSGASVLTF.

This clonotype was detected many times. This sequence joins TRBV2 and TRBJ1-5, with D possibly being TRBD1 (6 bases). Trimming took 7 bases from V and 3 from J, leaving 16 bases between them. Per germline, CDR1 SNHLY and CDR2 FYNNEI. The CDR3 runs 15 residues. CDR3 DNA sequence: TGTGCCAGCAACGGTCAGGGGAAAAACAATCAGCCCCAGCATTTT. It encodes CASNGQGKNNQPQHF.

The genes are TRBV28 and TRBJ1-1; D gene ambiguous. Germline CDR1 and CDR2: MDHEN and SYDVKM. V dropped 3 bases and J dropped 7 bases, with 9 bases sitting between them. The CDR3 is 12 residues long. CDR3 sequence: CASSLNSLEAFF. The CDR3 bases are TGTGCCAGCAGTTTGAACAGCCTTGAAGCTTTCTTT. The full variable domain, with the rest looked up from reference TRBV28 and TRBJ1-1, is DVKVTQSSRYLVKRTGEKVFLECVQDMDHENMFWYRQDPGLGLRLIYFSYDVKMKEKGDIPEGYSVSREKKERFSLILESASTNQTSMYLCASSLNSLEAFFGQGTRLTVV.

This clonotype was picked up a small number of times. The gene calls are TRBV6-1 and TRBJ2-7; D unresolved. CDR3 length: 14 amino acids. The germline V gene encodes CDR1 MNHNS and CDR2 SASEGT. V lost 6 bases to trimming and J lost 4 bases, with 16 bases between them. In DNA, the CDR3 is TGTGCCAGCAGGCGCGATTTAGACGGATACGAGCAGTACTTC. Protein: CASRRDLDGYEQYF.

This clonotype appeared many times. The V call is TRBV20-1, the J call TRBJ2-3, with 13 bases fitting TRBD2. Germline CDR1 reads DFQATT; CDR2 reads SNEGSKA (reference sequence). The CDR3 runs 15 residues. V lost 3 bases to trimming and J lost 4 bases; unmatched junction nucleotides: 4. The CDR3 region has the DNA TGCAGTGCTAGGCCCACTAGCGGGAGGGCAGATACGCAGTATTTT. Its translation: CSARPTSGRADTQYF.